The 3 T cell receptor beta chains below come from one sample, sequenced in a study of cytomegalovirus exposure and HLA in healthy donors. Primers included in the PCR were 60 Vbeta and 13 Jbeta primers. The method was immunoSEQ multiplex PCR; TCRdb's version includes in-frame clones alone and lacks a portion of them. Found here are some 180,000 clones, roughly 79% of them singletons; the top ten hold less than 2%. Sequenced input: PBMCs. The receptors derive from a man aged 30-40 years in good health and CMV-seronegative.

This sequence joins TRBV28 and TRBJ2-5; 11 bases fit TRBD1. The CDR3 totals 14 residues. J was trimmed by 5 bases and V by 4 bases; bases with no gene match: 3. Germline V lookup: CDR1 MDHEN, CDR2 SYDVKM. The CDR3 protein is CASSWTGGGETQYF. The CDR3 DNA follows: TGTGCCAGCAGTTGGACAGGGGGCGGCGAGACCCAGTACTTC.

The rearrangement uses TRBV4-2 and TRBJ1-1; D is uncertain. CDR1 LGHNA and CDR2 YNFKEQ come from the germline V gene. This CDR3 spans 14 amino acids. V lost 2 bases and J 3 bases, leaving 10 bases between the germline ends. CDR3 region: CASSQRFVDTEAFF. The CDR3 DNA reads as TGTGCCAGCAGCCAACGGTTCGTGGACACTGAAGCTTTCTTT.

The V call is TRBV28, the J call TRBJ2-7; 10 nucleotides align to TRBD1. The CDR3 is 14 amino acids. Per the germline V gene, CDR1 is MDHEN and CDR2 is SYDVKM. The CDR3 reads CAAVRDRGSYEQYF. The DNA for the CDR3 is TGTGCTGCTGTCCGGGACAGGGGCTCCTACGAGCAGTACTTC. The variable domain in full, with the rest retrieved from reference TRBV28 and TRBJ2-7, is DVKVTQSSRYLVKRTGEKVFLECVQDMDHENMFWYRQDPGLGLRLIYFSYDVKMKEKGDIPEGYSVSREKKERFSLILESASTNQTSMYLCAAVRDRGSYEQYFGPGTRLTVT.